The 21 T cell receptor beta chains below all came from one sample that was sequenced in a study of neurological immune-mediated disorders (dated by TCRdb to the late 2010s). In light of the paper, this sample's time point label describes: longitudinal time-point 2. To prepare the library, 5' RACE was applied. The sequencer was an Illumina HiSeq 2500. TCRdb's own reprocessing of the public reads used fastp at Q25 and MiXCR and kept productive beta chains. Every distinct CDR3 protein forms one entry, paired with its most common genes and DNA. This sample is represented by 57,000 or so distinct CDR3 sequences; 8.5% to 10% of them were singletons. The top ten clonotypes cover under 15% of the sample. Sequenced: PBMCs. All receptors derive from a man under 40 in good health.

The chain links TRBV5-1 to TRBJ1-1; D is possibly TRBD1 (6 bases). CDR3 length equals 14 residues. V was clipped by 9 bases and J by 2 bases, with 17 bases between them. The germline V gene encodes CDR1 SGHRS and CDR2 YFSETQ. The CDR3 coding sequence is TGCGCCACCTGCGAGACAGGATCTAACACTGAAGCTTTCTTT. This sequence encodes CATCETGSNTEAFF.

This clonotype was picked up a small number of times. This sequence joins TRBV7-2 and TRBJ2-1; TRBD1 aligns across 10 bases. Germline V gene data show CDR1 as SGHTA and CDR2 as FQGNSA. There are 15 residues in the CDR3. J lost 9 bases, V lost 4 bases, and 9 bases had no gene match. The CDR3 reads CASSYGTGALGEQFF. In DNA form, the CDR3 reads TGTGCCAGCAGCTACGGGACAGGGGCCCTTGGTGAGCAGTTCTTC.

There are many counts of this clonotype. V gene TRBV6-1 combines with J gene TRBJ2-1, with a weak D call TRBD2 (10 bases). V gave up 4 bases and J gave up 10 bases, with 17 bases separating them. The CDR3 runs to 14 residues. Germline CDR1 reads MNHNS; CDR2 reads SASEGT. This CDR3 reads CASSGTSGTGEQFF. For the CDR3, the DNA is TGTGCCAGCAGTGGAACTAGCGGGACAGGGGAGCAGTTCTTC.

This clonotype has at least ten counts. This rearrangement joins TRBV10-3 to TRBJ2-1; the D gene is possibly TRBD2 (6 bases). This CDR3 has 15 residues. Between the trimmed V and J ends, which lost 4 bases and 4 bases, there was a span of 14 bases. Germline V CDR1 and CDR2: ENHRY, SYGVKD. CDR3 in amino acids: CAISVSVAVYNEQFF. The CDR3 nucleotides read TGTGCCATCAGTGTTAGCGTAGCGGTATACAATGAGCAGTTCTTC.

The sample holds many counts of this clonotype. The genes are TRBV7-3 and TRBJ1-1, with 7 bases that match TRBD1. This CDR3 contains 17 residues. CDR1 SGHTA and CDR2 FQGTGA come from the germline V gene. Trimming cost V 1 base and J 5 bases; bases outside gene matches: 13. The CDR3 nucleotides are TGTGCCAGCAGCTTAAACCCCCCTACGACAGGGAAAACTGAAGCTTTCTTT. The encoded protein is CASSLNPPTTGKTEAFF.

There are many counts of this clonotype. The J gene is TRBJ2-5, the V gene TRBV6-5; D remains ambiguous. Germline CDR1 is MNHEY and CDR2 is SVGAGI. Trimming removed 4 bases from V and 7 bases from J, with 16 bases in between. The CDR3 runs 14 residues. As DNA, the CDR3 is TGTGCCAGCAGTTTATTTCGCGGCCTTGGGACCCAGTACTTC. It is translated as CASSLFRGLGTQYF.

Many counts were recorded for this clonotype. The chain joins TRBV7-9 to TRBJ2-1, with TRBD1 matching over 10 bases. The junction had 6 bases not matched to a gene; V was cut back by 3 bases and J by 7 bases. There are 15 residues in the CDR3. Germline CDR1 is SEHNR and CDR2 is FQNEAQ (reference sequence). This chain's CDR3 is CASSFPGQGYNEQFF. The CDR3 DNA sequence: TGTGCCAGCAGCTTTCCGGGACAGGGGTATAATGAGCAGTTCTTC.

This clonotype appeared many times. The rearrangement joins TRBV29-1 to TRBJ2-3; D gene ambiguous. Per the germline V gene, CDR1 is SQVTM and CDR2 is ANQGSEA. The CDR3 contains 15 residues. Trimming took 8 bases from V and 4 from J, leaving 22 bases between them. The CDR3 coding sequence is TGCAGCCTCCAAAGCCCCGGGCGTGGTCCAGATACGCAGTATTTT. Amino acid sequence: CSLQSPGRGPDTQYF.

This clonotype was detected many times. V is TRBV3-1 and J is TRBJ2-1, with D unresolved. Per the germline V gene, CDR1 is LGHDT and CDR2 is YNNKEL (reference sequence). This CDR3 contains 11 residues. Trimming removed 3 bases from V and 14 bases from J, with 11 bases in between. For the CDR3, the DNA is TGTGCCAGCAGCCATTTAGGCCAGGAGTTCTTC. Encoded protein: CASSHLGQEFF.

This clonotype came up many times. The chain has TRBV6-6 and TRBJ2-1; 7 nucleotides line up with TRBD2. The CDR3 length is 12 residues. Trimming removed 9 bases from V and 5 bases from J; junction bases left unmatched: 4. The germline CDR1 and CDR2 sequences are MNHNY and SVGAGI (reference sequence). CDR3 DNA sequence: TGTGCCAGTCATGGGGGGGACAATGAGCAGTTCTTC. It encodes CASHGGDNEQFF.

This clonotype came up many times. The rearrangement joins TRBV10-1 to TRBJ2-7, with D tentatively TRBD1 (5 bases). This CDR3 is 13 amino acids long. V was clipped by 2 bases and J by 0 bases, with 5 bases between them. The V gene's germline CDR1 is WNHNN and CDR2 SYGVQD (reference sequence). CDR3 amino acids: CASSEDSSYEQYF. The CDR3 DNA follows: TGCGCCAGCAGTGAGGACAGCTCCTACGAGCAGTACTTC.

On this clonotype itself: The CDR3 end shows no conserved phenylalanine or tryptophan, and so a read error is likely. CDR3 nucleotide sequence: TGTGCCAGAAGTTACTCGAATGTCAGGGTAGGGGAGCAGTACTAC. Amino acid sequence: CARSYSNVRVGEQYY. The V and J genes are TRBV6-6 and TRBJ2-7; a possible D gene is TRBD1 (5 bases). Germline CDR1 reads MNHNY; CDR2 reads SVGAGI (reference sequence). There are 15 residues in the CDR3.

This clonotype showed up many times. This chain connects TRBV5-1 to TRBJ2-7; TRBD1 might be the D (6 bases). This CDR3 has 16 amino acids. V lost 4 bases, J lost 7 bases, and 24 bases lay in between. CDR1 is SGHRS and CDR2 is YFSETQ in the germline V gene. The CDR3 reads CASSARDTRTTGEQYF. Written as DNA, the CDR3 is TGCGCCAGCAGCGCTAGGGACACCAGAACGACGGGTGAGCAGTACTTC.

This clonotype has ten or more counts. This chain connects TRBV20-1 to TRBJ2-1, with 9 positions matching TRBD1. Trimming removed 6 bases from V and 0 bases from J; junction bases left unmatched: 6. Germline V CDR1 and CDR2: DFQATT, SNEGSKA (reference sequence). This CDR3 comprises 15 residues. The DNA for the CDR3 is TGCAGTGCGATAGGACAGGGGTCCTCCTACAATGAGCAGTTCTTC. This gives the protein CSAIGQGSSYNEQFF.

This clonotype turned up a few times. The chain links TRBV20-1 to TRBJ2-7; 9 positions agree with TRBD1. This CDR3 contains 13 residues. Per germline, CDR1 DFQATT and CDR2 SNEGSKA (reference sequence). V lost 5 bases, J lost 0 bases, and 2 bases stayed unmatched. This chain's CDR3 is CSAGQGNSYEQYF. The CDR3 bases are TGCAGTGCTGGACAGGGGAACTCCTACGAGCAGTACTTC.

This clonotype was seen many times. V usage is TRBV12-3 or TRBV12-4 and J usage is TRBJ2-3; 7 bases fit TRBD2. The ends lost 5 bases at V and 4 bases at J; junction bases unmatched: 9. The CDR3 totals 15 residues. CDR3 nucleotides: TGTGCCAGCAGTCCCCCGGGGGGTTGGGCAGATACGCAGTATTTT. This sequence encodes CASSPPGGWADTQYF.

This clonotype has a count of ten or more. The CDR3 nucleotides are TGTGCCAGCAGCGTAGTAGGGAGGAACACCGGGGAGCTGTTTTTT. Translation: CASSVVGRNTGELFF. The chain uses TRBV9 and TRBJ2-2, with a tentative D call TRBD2 (5 bases). The CDR3 length is 15 residues. V shed 0 bases and J shed 1 base, with 7 bases lying between them. Per the germline V gene, CDR1 is SGDLS and CDR2 is YYNGEE.

Ten or more counts support this clonotype. The chain uses TRBV4-1 and TRBJ2-7, with 11 positions matching TRBD1. From germline, CDR1 is MGHRA and CDR2 YSYEKL. The CDR3 is 18 residues long. Trimming took 0 bases from V and 4 from J; bases not matched to a gene: 11. The CDR3 coding sequence is TGCGCCAGCAGCCAAGATCCCCCGGGACAGGGGGTTATTTACGAGCAGTACTTC. Translating it yields CASSQDPPGQGVIYEQYF.

This clonotype showed up many times. V is TRBV5-1 and J is TRBJ2-2; 9 bases are a match to TRBD2. Germline V CDR1 and CDR2: SGHRS, YFSETQ. J was trimmed by 0 bases and V by 0 bases; bases with no gene match: 3. The CDR3 loop spans 17 amino acids. The CDR3 sequence: CASSLASGTANTGELFF. Written as DNA, the CDR3 is TGCGCCAGCAGCTTGGCTAGCGGGACCGCGAACACCGGGGAGCTGTTTTTT.

The chain has TRBV5-1 and TRBJ2-7, with D perhaps matching TRBD1 (5 bases). Deletions cut 2 bases from V and 5 bases from J, with 17 bases between. The germline CDR1 and CDR2 sequences are SGHRS and YFSETQ. This CDR3 is 15 amino acids long. The CDR3 sequence: CASSFGSRVGNEQYF. The CDR3 DNA sequence: TGCGCCAGCAGCTTTGGTTCCAGGGTGGGGAACGAGCAGTACTTC.

The sample holds many counts of this clonotype. The rearrangement uses TRBV20-1 and TRBJ2-7; no definite D call. Per the germline V gene, CDR1 is DFQATT and CDR2 is SNEGSKA (reference sequence). V dropped 3 bases and J dropped 1 base, with 7 bases sitting between them. The CDR3 totals 12 residues. Here the CDR3 DNA reads TGCAGTGCTAGCCCAGGTTCCTACGAGCAGTACTTC. It is translated as CSASPGSYEQYF.